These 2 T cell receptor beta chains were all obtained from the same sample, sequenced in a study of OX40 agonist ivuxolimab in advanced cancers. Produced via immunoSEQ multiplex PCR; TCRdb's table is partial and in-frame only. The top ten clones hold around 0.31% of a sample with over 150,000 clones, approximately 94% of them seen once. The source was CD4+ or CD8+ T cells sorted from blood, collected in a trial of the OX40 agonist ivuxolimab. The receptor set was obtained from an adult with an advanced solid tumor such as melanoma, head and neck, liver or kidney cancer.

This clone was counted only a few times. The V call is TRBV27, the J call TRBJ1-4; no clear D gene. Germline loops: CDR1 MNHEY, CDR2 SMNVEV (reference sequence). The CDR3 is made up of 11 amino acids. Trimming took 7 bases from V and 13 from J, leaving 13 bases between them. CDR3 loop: CASNFVEGLFF. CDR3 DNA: TGTGCCAGCAATTTTGTCGAAGGACTGTTTTTT.

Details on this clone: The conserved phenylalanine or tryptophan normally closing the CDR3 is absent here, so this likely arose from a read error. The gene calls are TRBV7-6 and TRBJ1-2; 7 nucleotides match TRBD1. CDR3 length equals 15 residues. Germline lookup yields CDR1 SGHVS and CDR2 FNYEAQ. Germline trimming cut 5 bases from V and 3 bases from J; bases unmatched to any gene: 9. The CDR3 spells CASSLSGTDDYGYTS. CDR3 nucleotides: TGTGCCAGCAGCCTATCCGGGACAGACGACTATGGCTACACCTCC.